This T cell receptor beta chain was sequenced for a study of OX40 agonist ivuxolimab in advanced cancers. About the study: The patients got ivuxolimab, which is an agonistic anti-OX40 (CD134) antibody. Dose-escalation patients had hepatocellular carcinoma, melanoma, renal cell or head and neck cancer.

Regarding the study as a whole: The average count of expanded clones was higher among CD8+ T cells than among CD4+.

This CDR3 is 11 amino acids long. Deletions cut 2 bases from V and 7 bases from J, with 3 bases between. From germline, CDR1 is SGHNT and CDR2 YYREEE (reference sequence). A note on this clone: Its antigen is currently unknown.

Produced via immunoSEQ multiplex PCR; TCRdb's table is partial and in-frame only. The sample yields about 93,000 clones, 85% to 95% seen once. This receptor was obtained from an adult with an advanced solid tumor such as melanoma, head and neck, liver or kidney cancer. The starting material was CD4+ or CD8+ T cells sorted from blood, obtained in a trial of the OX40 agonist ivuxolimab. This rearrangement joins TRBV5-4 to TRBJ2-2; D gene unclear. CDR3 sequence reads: CASSFGGELFF. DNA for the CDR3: TGTGCCAGCAGCTTTGGCGGGGAGCTGTTTTTT.